The 28 T cell receptor beta chains in this list originate from one sample, sequenced in a study of CD8 T cells in Susac syndrome. RNA amounts of roughly 0.45 to 1 ug underwent reverse transcription with random hexamers. TCRdb itself ran the immunoSEQ multiplex PCR reads through MiXCR, one entry per CDR3 protein. Among 80,000 to 90,000 distinct CDR3 sequences listed, around 95% were seen once. The specimen sequenced was CD8+ T cells from PBMCs. These receptor sequences come from a human donor with Susac syndrome.

The rearrangement joins TRBV7-9 to TRBJ2-7, with D maybe TRBD1 (5 bases). V lost 5 bases, J lost 3 bases, and 8 bases lay in between. Germline-derived CDR1 and CDR2 are SEHNR and FQNEAQ (reference sequence). This CDR3 contains 12 residues. The CDR3 DNA reads TGTGCCAGCAGCATGGACAACTACGAGCAGTACTTC. Translated: CASSMDNYEQYF.

V usage is TRBV27 and J usage is TRBJ1-2, with TRBD1 as a possible D gene (6 bases). The germline CDR1 and CDR2 sequences are MNHEY and SMNVEV (reference sequence). The length of the CDR3 is 14 residues. With 5 bases removed from V and 4 bases from J, the gap between germline ends came to 14 bases. The CDR3 here is CASSPPGGRYGYTF. The CDR3 nucleotides are TGTGCCAGCAGTCCCCCCGGGGGCCGCTATGGCTACACCTTC.

CDR3 DNA: TGTGCCAGCAGCCCCCCCGACACAGATACGCAGTATTTT. This gives the protein CASSPPDTDTQYF. The chain recombines TRBV7-3 with TRBJ2-3; D unclear. The germline V and J ends were trimmed by 5 bases and 2 bases, with 8 bases remaining between them. This CDR3 is 13 amino acids long. The germline CDR1 and CDR2 sequences are SGHTA and FQGTGA.

The chain joins TRBV5-6 to TRBJ2-2; D gene ambiguous. The length of the CDR3 is 14 residues. The germline V gene encodes CDR1 SGHDT and CDR2 YYEEEE. The germline V and J ends were trimmed by 2 bases and 2 bases, with 7 bases remaining between them. CDR3 residues: CASSFGANTGELFF. CDR3 nucleotides: TGTGCCAGCAGCTTCGGCGCCAACACCGGGGAGCTGTTTTTT.

The CDR3 nucleotides are TGCAGTGCTAGAGTAGGGAGTAGCAATCAGCCCCAGCATTTT. It is translated as CSARVGSSNQPQHF. The V and J genes are TRBV20-1 and TRBJ1-5; D is unclear. Trimming removed 1 base from V and 0 bases from J, with 7 bases in between. The CDR3 runs to 14 residues. The V gene's germline CDR1 is DFQATT and CDR2 SNEGSKA (reference sequence).

The sample holds one count of this clonotype. This chain connects TRBV4-1 to TRBJ1-2; weak D call: TRBD1 (6 bases). The ends were cut back, 2 bases at V and 8 bases at J, with 21 bases in the middle. The germline V gene has CDR1 MGHRA and CDR2 YSYEKL. The length of the CDR3 is 16 residues. The CDR3 sequence: CASSQTVGGEREGYTF. The CDR3 DNA follows: TGCGCCAGCAGCCAAACAGTAGGGGGAGAGCGGGAGGGCTACACCTTC.

The chain recombines TRBV15 with TRBJ1-4; D is uncertain. Germline V lookup: CDR1 LNHNV, CDR2 YYDKDF (reference sequence). The V gene lost 1 base and the J gene lost 10 bases, with 7 bases spanning the gap. The CDR3 extends over 12 amino acids. CDR3 bases: TGTGCCACCAGCAGAGGGGAGGGAAAACTGTTTTTT. Amino acids: CATSRGEGKLFF.

CDR3 in DNA: TGTGCCAGCAGCGTAGCAGGGGCCGACTATGGCTACACCTTC. Translation gives CASSVAGADYGYTF. The chain recombines TRBV9 with TRBJ1-2; perhaps TRBD1 as D (6 bases). The CDR3 has 14 amino acids. CDR1 is SGDLS, CDR2 YYNGEE, per germline. The V gene lost 0 bases and the J gene lost 3 bases, with 9 bases spanning the gap.

This clonotype came up once. V gene TRBV15 combines with J gene TRBJ1-1; D not certain. The CDR3 covers 13 residues. V lost 2 bases, J lost 4 bases, and 8 bases lay in between. CDR1 LNHNV and CDR2 YYDKDF come from the germline V gene (reference sequence). This chain's CDR3 is CATSRQGFTEAFF. The CDR3 DNA follows: TGTGCCACCAGCAGACAAGGGTTCACTGAAGCTTTCTTT. The full variable domain, in which reference TRBV15 and TRBJ1-1 provide the parts outside the CDR3, is DAMVIQNPRYQVTQFGKPVTLSCSQTLNHNVMYWYQQKSSQAPKLLFHYYDKDFNNEADTPDNFQSRRPNTSFCFLDIRSPGLGDTAMYLCATSRQGFTEAFFGQGTRLTVV.

V gene TRBV20-1 combines with J gene TRBJ2-7; 9 bases match TRBD1. This CDR3 comprises 13 residues. Per the germline V gene, CDR1 is DFQATT and CDR2 is SNEGSKA (reference sequence). V trimming: 6 bases; J trimming: 3 bases; junction bases outside the gene matches: 6. The CDR3 sequence: CSATGTGLYEQYF. The CDR3 DNA follows: TGCAGTGCCACGGGGACAGGGCTCTACGAGCAGTACTTC.

The gene calls are TRBV5-1 and TRBJ2-1; 14 bases match TRBD2. V gave up 4 bases and J gave up 9 bases; unmatched junction bases: 6. CDR1 is SGHRS, CDR2 YFSETQ, per germline. CDR3 length: 15 residues. CDR3 region: CASSPGLAGGREQFF. The CDR3, as DNA: TGCGCCAGCAGCCCAGGACTAGCGGGAGGACGTGAGCAGTTCTTC.

V is TRBV14 and J is TRBJ2-1, with 13 positions matching TRBD2. The germline V gene has CDR1 SGHDN and CDR2 FVKESK. There are 18 residues in the CDR3. V lost 3 bases, J lost 5 bases, and 10 bases stayed unmatched. The CDR3 sequence is CASSHNVGTSGINNEQFF. CDR3 nucleotides: TGTGCCAGCAGCCATAATGTAGGGACTAGCGGGATCAACAATGAGCAGTTCTTC.

The chain uses TRBV12-5 and TRBJ1-1; D remains unclear. Trimming removed 0 bases at V and 5 bases at J, with 10 bases between. CDR3 size: 14 residues. Per the germline V gene, CDR1 is LGHNT and CDR2 is FRNRAP. The CDR3 protein is CASGLVMGSTEAFF. CDR3 DNA sequence: TGTGCTAGTGGTTTGGTAATGGGGTCGACTGAAGCTTTCTTT.

CDR3 sequence reads: CSARDLADSYNEQFF. The CDR3 DNA reads as TGCAGTGCTAGAGATCTAGCGGACTCCTACAATGAGCAGTTCTTC. The V call is TRBV20-1, the J call TRBJ2-1, with 7 bases lining up with TRBD2. The V and J ends lost 0 bases and 0 bases, in that order; junction bases with no gene match: 2. The CDR3 covers 15 residues. Germline CDR1 and CDR2: DFQATT and SNEGSKA (reference sequence).

This chain joins TRBV5-4 and TRBJ2-3; D not resolved. Germline V gene sequence: CDR1 SGHNT, CDR2 YYREEE (reference sequence). The CDR3 is 14 residues long. Trimming left V 0 bases short and J 4 bases short, with 9 bases between. This CDR3 is CASSLEGNADTQYF. Written as DNA, the CDR3 is TGTGCCAGCAGCTTGGAGGGAAATGCAGATACGCAGTATTTT.

The V gene is TRBV6-5, the J gene TRBJ2-7; 7 positions match TRBD1. There are 17 residues in the CDR3. J lost 6 bases, V lost 4 bases, and 18 bases had no gene match. The germline CDR1 and CDR2 sequences are MNHEY and SVGAGI. This CDR3 is CASSFTWGQTFSGEQYF. The CDR3, as DNA: TGTGCCAGCAGTTTTACTTGGGGACAGACTTTTTCGGGCGAGCAGTACTTC.

This chain links TRBV4-2 with TRBJ2-2; D unclear. Trimming took 3 bases from V and 8 from J, leaving 7 bases between them. The CDR3 has 12 amino acids. Germline lookup yields CDR1 LGHNA and CDR2 YNFKEQ. This chain's CDR3 is CASSQVGGELFF. The CDR3 bases are TGTGCCAGCAGCCAGGTGGGGGGGGAGCTGTTTTTT.

The rearrangement uses TRBV3-1 and TRBJ2-6; possibly TRBD2 for D (6 bases). The CDR3 loop spans 16 amino acids. The germline V and J ends were trimmed by 4 bases and 0 bases, with 10 bases remaining between them. Germline V CDR1 and CDR2: LGHDT, YNNKEL (reference sequence). This CDR3 reads CASSPRGISGANVLTF. For the CDR3, the DNA is TGTGCCAGCAGCCCTCGCGGGATCTCTGGGGCCAACGTCCTGACTTTC.

V usage is TRBV29-1 and J usage is TRBJ2-7, with TRBD2 as a possible D gene (5 bases). Germline-derived CDR1 and CDR2 are SQVTM and ANQGSEA. The CDR3 is made up of 14 amino acids. Trimming shortened V by 5 bases and J by 6 bases, and 20 bases separated the two germline ends. Written as DNA, the CDR3 is TGCAGCGTTATCCTGGGCAGCTCACGGGGCGAGCAGTACTTC. Residues: CSVILGSSRGEQYF.

The V and J genes are TRBV2 and TRBJ2-1; 14 bases map to TRBD2. Germline CDR1 is SNHLY and CDR2 is FYNNEI. The CDR3 is 15 amino acids. V lost 7 bases and J lost 8; bases outside the gene matches: 7. The CDR3 sequence is CASTPPGLAGDEQFF. The CDR3 nucleotides are TGTGCCAGCACCCCCCCGGGACTAGCGGGAGATGAGCAGTTCTTC.

The genes are TRBV30 and TRBJ1-5; 11 bases agree with TRBD1. This CDR3 contains 15 residues. CDR1 is GTSNPN and CDR2 is SVGIG in the germline V gene (reference sequence). Trimming at V came to 1 base and at J to 6 bases, leaving 5 bases not matched to a gene. This CDR3 is CAWSAGTGGSQPQHF. In nucleotides, the CDR3 is TGTGCCTGGAGTGCCGGGACAGGGGGAAGTCAGCCCCAGCATTTT. Using reference TRBV30 and TRBJ1-5 for the parts outside the CDR3, the full variable domain is SQTIHQWPATLVQPVGSPLSLECTVEGTSNPNLYWYRQAAGRGLQLLFYSVGIGQISSEVPQNLSASRPQDRQFILSSKKLLLSDSGFYLCAWSAGTGGSQPQHFGDGTRLSIL.

The chain uses TRBV15 and TRBJ1-4; TRBD1 agrees at 9 bases. Germline assignment: CDR1 LNHNV and CDR2 YYDKDF (reference sequence). J gave up 5 bases and V 6 bases, and 10 bases lay outside the gene matches. The CDR3 extends over 16 amino acids. CDR3 bases: TGTGCCACCAGTACAACGCTAGGACAGGGGAATGAAAAACTGTTTTTT. Its protein product is CATSTTLGQGNEKLFF.

V gene TRBV15 combines with J gene TRBJ2-3; the match to TRBD2 covers 9 bases. Germline V CDR1 and CDR2: LNHNV, YYDKDF (reference sequence). V shed 0 bases and J 5 bases; nucleotides not matched to a gene: 15. CDR3 size: 19 residues. The CDR3 spells CATSRDLEVSGRNGDTQYF. Written as DNA, the CDR3 is TGTGCCACCAGCAGAGATCTCGAGGTTAGCGGGAGAAACGGAGATACGCAGTATTTT.

This chain uses TRBV4-1 with TRBJ2-7, with D unclear. This CDR3 comprises 13 residues. V lost 1 base to trimming and J lost 6 bases, with 10 bases between them. The V gene's germline CDR1 is MGHRA and CDR2 YSYEKL. The CDR3 protein is CASSQGFQSEQYF. DNA for the CDR3: TGCGCCAGCAGCCAAGGGTTCCAGAGCGAGCAGTACTTC.

V gene TRBV20-1 combines with J gene TRBJ2-1; 13 bases are shared with TRBD2. J gave up 12 bases and V 3 bases, and 20 bases lay outside the gene matches. Looked up from germline, CDR1 is DFQATT and CDR2 is SNEGSKA (reference sequence). The CDR3 runs 18 residues. CDR3 coding DNA: TGCAGTGCTAGTGAGAGGGGACTAACTAGCGGGAGGGCCTATCGGCAGTTCTTC. Protein product: CSASERGLTSGRAYRQFF.

J is TRBJ2-2 and V is TRBV28, with TRBD2 as a possible D gene (6 bases). CDR1 is MDHEN and CDR2 is SYDVKM in the germline V gene. The CDR3 is 15 amino acids. V lost 7 bases to trimming and J lost 5 bases, with 17 bases between them. In DNA form, the CDR3 reads TGTGCCAGCATTGGGACTTGGGTTGGAACCGGGGAGCTGTTTTTT. Amino acid sequence: CASIGTWVGTGELFF.

The chain uses TRBV5-4 and TRBJ2-3, with TRBD1 identical over 8 bases. V lost 3 bases, J lost 4 bases, and 7 bases stayed unmatched. Germline values: CDR1 SGHNT, CDR2 YYREEE (reference sequence). The CDR3 length is 15 residues. The CDR3 nucleotides read TGTGCCAGCAGCTCCATTCAGGGGGCGCCAGATACGCAGTATTTT. Translated, it gives CASSSIQGAPDTQYF. Full variable domain (remainder filled in from reference TRBV5-4 and TRBJ2-3): ETGVTQSPTHLIKTRGQQVTLRCSSQSGHNTVSWYQQALGQGPQFIFQYYREEENGRGNFPPRFSGLQFPNYSSELNVNALELDDSALYLCASSSIQGAPDTQYFGPGTRLTVL.

The V gene is TRBV15, the J gene TRBJ2-7; 7 bases align to TRBD1. CDR1 LNHNV and CDR2 YYDKDF come from the germline V gene (reference sequence). Losses at the gene ends were 4 bases for V and 2 bases for J; bases not matched to a gene: 8. This CDR3 is built from 15 residues. The CDR3, as DNA: TGTGCCACCAGCACCCAGGACAGGCCGGCCTACGAGCAGTACTTC. Its translation is CATSTQDRPAYEQYF.